The rows below give T cell receptor beta chains drawn from one sample of a study of immune evolution from preneoplasia to lung adenocarcinoma. TCRdb's table, derived via immunoSEQ multiplex PCR, lists solely in-frame clones and lacks some. The sample carries 4,500 to 6,000 clones, about four fifths recorded once. Material: FFPE adjacent normal lung tissue. These receptors were taken from an older donor with lung adenocarcinoma. CDR3s include the opening cysteine and the closing phenylalanine or tryptophan. The D gene is left open where the match is weak. Clone sizes are given selectively: once, few, many, or a class where the clone is expanded.

len	j_gene	abundance	d_gene	v_gene	CDR3aa	CDR3nt
13	TRBJ2-7	NA	TRBD1	TRBV28	CASGQGAGYEQYF	TGTGCCAGCGGACAGGGGGCGGGATACGAGCAGTACTTC
15	TRBJ2-1	once	NA	TRBV6-1	CASSPNEPNLNEQFF	TGTGCCAGCAGCCCAAACGAACCGAACCTCAATGAGCAGTTCTTC
14	TRBJ2-1	NA	NA	TRBV30	CAWSSESSYNEQFF	TGTGCCTGGAGTTCGGAGAGCTCCTACAATGAGCAGTTCTTC
15	TRBJ2-3	NA	NA	TRBV28	CASSSFHGGPDTQYF	TGTGCCAGCAGTTCCTTCCACGGGGGCCCAGATACGCAGTATTTT
13	TRBJ1-5	NA	NA	TRBV27	CASSWQGNQPQHF	TGTGCCAGCAGTTGGCAGGGCAATCAGCCCCAGCATTTT
17	TRBJ2-3	NA	TRBD1	TRBV29-1	CSYLGDRGLSSTDTQYF	TGCAGCTACCTTGGGGACAGGGGGTTGTCTAGCACAGATACGCAGTATTTT
16	TRBJ2-3	NA	NA	TRBV19	CASSILWAQRGDTQYF	TGTGCCAGTAGTATATTGTGGGCCCAACGCGGCGATACGCAGTATTTT
16	TRBJ2-7	NA	TRBD1	TRBV4-2	CASSQDLGQGVYEQYF	TGTGCCAGCAGCCAAGATTTGGGACAGGGGGTCTACGAGCAGTACTTC
16	TRBJ2-7	NA	NA	TRBV7-6	CASSLAAKDSSYEQYF	TGTGCCAGCAGCTTAGCCGCGAAGGACAGCTCCTACGAGCAGTACTTC
12	TRBJ1-1	NA	NA	TRBV12-5	CASGLLGGEAFF	TGTGCTAGTGGTTTGCTGGGGGGTGAAGCTTTCTTT
15	TRBJ1-4	NA	TRBD1	TRBV5-5	CASSLSGDRDEKLFF	TGTGCCAGCAGCCTGTCAGGGGACAGAGATGAAAAACTGTTTTTT
14	TRBJ1-1	NA	NA	TRBV28	CASSPGGAGTEAFF	TGTGCCAGCAGTCCCGGGGGCGCGGGAACTGAAGCTTTCTTT
14	TRBJ2-5	once	NA	TRBV4-2	CASSQDVGWKTQYF	TGTGCCAGCAGCCAAGATGTGGGGTGGAAGACCCAGTACTTC
18	TRBJ1-2	NA	TRBD1	TRBV4-2	CASSQGPLGQGVSYGYTF	TGTGCCAGCAGCCAAGGGCCCCTGGGACAGGGGGTGAGCTATGGCTACACCTTC
13	TRBJ1-1	NA	NA	TRBV15	CATSRDSNTEAFF	TGTGCCACCAGCAGAGATTCGAACACTGAAGCTTTCTTT
16	TRBJ2-3	NA	NA	TRBV2	CASRSSGPGGGDTQYF	TGTGCCAGCAGAAGTAGTGGGCCCGGGGGCGGAGATACGCAGTATTTT
14	TRBJ2-5	NA	NA	TRBV28	CASSPSGDQETQYF	TGTGCCAGCAGTCCCTCGGGCGACCAAGAGACCCAGTACTTC
14	TRBJ1-1	NA	NA	TRBV29-1	CSVEDHGRMVGAFF	TGCAGCGTTGAAGATCACGGCAGGATGGTGGGAGCTTTCTTT
14	TRBJ2-7	NA	TRBD2	TRBV5-1	CASSLGGKREQQYF	TGCGCCAGCAGCTTGGGGGGAAAGCGGGAGCAGCAGTACTTC
15	TRBJ2-1	once	NA	TRBV7-9	CASPRGGVWDNEQFF	TGTGCCAGCCCCAGAGGAGGGGTGTGGGACAATGAGCAGTTCTTC
14	TRBJ2-1	NA	TRBD2	TRBV5-4	CASSLREAYNEQFF	TGTGCCAGCAGCTTGCGGGAGGCCTACAATGAGCAGTTCTTC
13	TRBJ1-1	few	NA	TRBV11-2	CASSFTANTEAFF	TGTGCCAGCAGCTTTACAGCGAACACTGAAGCTTTCTTT